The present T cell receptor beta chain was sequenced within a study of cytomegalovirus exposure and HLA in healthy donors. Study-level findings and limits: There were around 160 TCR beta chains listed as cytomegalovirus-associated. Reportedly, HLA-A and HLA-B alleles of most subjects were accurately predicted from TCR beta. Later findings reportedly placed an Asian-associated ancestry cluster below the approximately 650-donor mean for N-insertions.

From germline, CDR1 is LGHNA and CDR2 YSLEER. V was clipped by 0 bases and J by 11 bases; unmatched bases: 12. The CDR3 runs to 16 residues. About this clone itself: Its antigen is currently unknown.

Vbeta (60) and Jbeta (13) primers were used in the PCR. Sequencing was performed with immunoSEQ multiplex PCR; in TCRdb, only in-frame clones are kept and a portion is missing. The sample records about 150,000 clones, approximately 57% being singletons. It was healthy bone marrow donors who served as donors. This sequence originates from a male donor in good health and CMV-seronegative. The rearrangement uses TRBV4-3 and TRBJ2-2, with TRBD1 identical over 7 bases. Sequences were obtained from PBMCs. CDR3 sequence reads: CASSQEKGANGKELFF. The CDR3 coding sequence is TGCGCCAGCAGCCAAGAAAAGGGGGCGAACGGGAAAGAGCTGTTTTTT.